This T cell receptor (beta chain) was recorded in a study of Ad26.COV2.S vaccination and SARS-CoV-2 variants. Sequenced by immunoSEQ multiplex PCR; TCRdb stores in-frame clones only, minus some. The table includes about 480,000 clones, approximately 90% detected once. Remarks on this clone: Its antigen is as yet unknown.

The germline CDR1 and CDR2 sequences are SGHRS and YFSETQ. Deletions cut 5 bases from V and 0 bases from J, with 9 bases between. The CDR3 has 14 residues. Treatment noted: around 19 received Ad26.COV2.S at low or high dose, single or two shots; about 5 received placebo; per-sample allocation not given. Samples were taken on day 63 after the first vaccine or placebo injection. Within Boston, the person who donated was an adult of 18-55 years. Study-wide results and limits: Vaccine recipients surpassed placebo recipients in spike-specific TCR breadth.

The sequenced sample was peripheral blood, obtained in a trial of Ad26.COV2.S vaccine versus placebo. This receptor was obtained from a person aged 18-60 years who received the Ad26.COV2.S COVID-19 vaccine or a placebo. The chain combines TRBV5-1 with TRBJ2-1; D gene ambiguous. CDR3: CASSEIRSYNEQFF. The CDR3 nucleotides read TGCGCCAGCAGTGAGATACGCTCCTACAATGAGCAGTTCTTC.